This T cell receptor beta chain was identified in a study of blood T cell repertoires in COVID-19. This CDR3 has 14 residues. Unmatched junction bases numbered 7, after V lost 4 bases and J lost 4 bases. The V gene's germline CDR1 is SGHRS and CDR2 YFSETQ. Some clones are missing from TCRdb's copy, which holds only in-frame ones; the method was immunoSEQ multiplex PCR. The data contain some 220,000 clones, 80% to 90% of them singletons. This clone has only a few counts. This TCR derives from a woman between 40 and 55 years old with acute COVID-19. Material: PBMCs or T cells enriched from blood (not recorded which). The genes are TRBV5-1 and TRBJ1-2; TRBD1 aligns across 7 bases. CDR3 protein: CASSTGTDGYGYTF. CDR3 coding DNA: TGCGCCAGCAGCACAGGGACAGATGGCTATGGCTACACCTTC. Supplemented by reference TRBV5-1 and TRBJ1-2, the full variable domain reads KAGVTQTPRYLIKTRGQQVTLSCSPISGHRSVSWYQQTPGQGLQFLFEYFSETQRNKGNFPGRFSGRQFSNSRSEMNVSTLELGDSALYLCASSTGTDGYGYTFGSGTRLTVV.